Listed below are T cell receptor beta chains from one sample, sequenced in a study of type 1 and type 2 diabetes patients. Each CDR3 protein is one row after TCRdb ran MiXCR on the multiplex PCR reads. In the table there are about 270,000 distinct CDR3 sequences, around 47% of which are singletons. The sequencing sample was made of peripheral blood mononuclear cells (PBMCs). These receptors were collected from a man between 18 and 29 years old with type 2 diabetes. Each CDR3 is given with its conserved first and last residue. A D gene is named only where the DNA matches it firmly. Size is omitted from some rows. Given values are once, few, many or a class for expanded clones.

CASTEGGSSYEQYF | TGTGCCAGCACCGAAGGGGGAAGCTCCTACGAGCAGTACTTC | NA | TRBJ2-7 | NA | TRBV28
CASSPLGLPEGEQYF | TGTGCCAGCAGCCCCCTGGGTCTTCCCGAGGGGGAGCAGTACTTC | NA | TRBJ2-7 | NA | TRBV7-2
CASSGLAVYEQYF | TGCGCCAGCAGTGGGCTAGCGGTGTACGAGCAGTACTTC | TRBD2 | TRBJ2-7 | NA | TRBV10-1
CASSIDRSSYNEQFF | TGTGCCAGTAGTATAGACAGGAGCTCCTACAATGAGCAGTTCTTC | NA | TRBJ2-1 | NA | TRBV19
CSARPSSGSLHEQYF | TGCAGTGCCCGACCTTCTAGCGGGAGTCTGCACGAGCAGTACTTC | TRBD2 | TRBJ2-7 | few | TRBV20-1
CASSPFAGGPNEQYF | TGTGCCAGCAGCCCCTTCGCGGGAGGGCCTAACGAGCAGTACTTC | TRBD2 | TRBJ2-7 | NA | TRBV9
CASSESGGTNTEAFF | TGTGCCAGCAGTGAAAGTGGAGGGACGAACACTGAAGCTTTCTTT | NA | TRBJ1-1 | NA | TRBV2
CASSLGATSYEQYF | TGTGCCAGCAGCTTGGGCGCGACGAGCTACGAGCAGTACTTC | NA | TRBJ2-7 | NA | TRBV7-2
CASSAPGAKGNEQYF | TGTGCCAGCAGTGCCCCAGGGGCGAAGGGCAACGAGCAGTACTTC | NA | TRBJ2-7 | NA | TRBV12-3/TRBV12-4
CSAPGQGITYNEQFF | TGCAGTGCGCCGGGACAGGGGATCACCTACAATGAGCAGTTCTTC | TRBD1 | TRBJ2-1 | NA | TRBV20-1
CAIRGAGWNTEAFF | TGTGCCATCAGAGGAGCGGGTTGGAACACTGAAGCTTTCTTT | NA | TRBJ1-1 | once | TRBV12-3/TRBV12-4
CAISEEGAGGYTF | TGTGCCATCAGTGAGGAGGGGGCTGGGGGCTACACCTTC | TRBD1 | TRBJ1-2 | NA | TRBV10-3
CASSLSGTAYSPLHF | TGTGCCAGCAGTTTATCGGGGACAGCCTATTCACCCCTCCACTTT | TRBD1 | TRBJ1-6 | few | TRBV27
CASSLDQGLYGYTF | TGTGCCAGCAGCTTAGATCAGGGCCTCTATGGCTACACCTTC | NA | TRBJ1-2 | NA | TRBV7-2
CARNLIGQDLNQPQHF | TGTGCCAGAAACCTAATAGGACAGGACCTGAATCAGCCCCAGCATTTT | TRBD1 | TRBJ1-5 | NA | TRBV30
CAISPGQDTDTQYF | TGTGCCATCAGCCCGGGACAGGACACAGATACGCAGTATTTT | TRBD1 | TRBJ2-3 | few | TRBV10-3
CASGEGAGFGDTQYF | TGCGCCAGCGGTGAGGGGGCAGGGTTCGGGGATACGCAGTATTTT | TRBD1 | TRBJ2-3 | NA | TRBV10-1
CASRPGTGSDEQFF | TGTGCCAGCAGACCGGGGACAGGGTCGGACGAGCAGTTCTTC | TRBD1 | TRBJ2-1 | NA | TRBV28
CASSQTSGRGNEQFF | TGTGCCAGCAGCCAGACTAGCGGGAGGGGAAATGAGCAGTTCTTC | TRBD2 | TRBJ2-1 | NA | TRBV12-3/TRBV12-4
CASSRQESPLHF | TGTGCCAGCAGCCGCCAGGAGTCACCCCTCCACTTT | NA | TRBJ1-6 | NA | TRBV28
CASRRGGGGDYEQYF | TGCGCCAGCAGAAGAGGGGGGGGCGGAGACTACGAGCAGTACTTC | NA | TRBJ2-7 | NA | TRBV10-2
CASSFQGAGSYEQYF | TGCGCCAGCAGCTTCCAGGGGGCCGGCTCCTACGAGCAGTACTTC | TRBD1 | TRBJ2-7 | NA | TRBV5-1
CASSLGEAGALYEKLFF | TGCGCCAGCAGCTTGGGCGAGGCGGGGGCGCTTTATGAAAAACTGTTTTTT | NA | TRBJ1-4 | few | TRBV5-1
CATSGGPDQETQYF | TGTGCCACCAGTGGTGGACCGGACCAAGAGACCCAGTACTTC | NA | TRBJ2-5 | NA | TRBV24-1
CASLIAGGGTQYF | TGTGCCAGCCTTATAGCGGGGGGGGGGACCCAGTACTTC | TRBD2 | TRBJ2-5 | NA | TRBV2
CSVARGRTEAFF | TGCAGCGTTGCTAGGGGAAGGACTGAAGCTTTCTTT | NA | TRBJ1-1 | NA | TRBV29-1
CASSISGREVNYGYTF | TGTGCCAGTAGTATCTCAGGCAGAGAGGTTAACTATGGCTACACCTTC | NA | TRBJ1-2 | NA | TRBV19